This T cell receptor beta chain originates from a study of blood T cell repertoires in COVID-19. About the study: The United States, Italy and Spain supplied acute and convalescent COVID-19 samples.

Assay used: immunoSEQ multiplex PCR; TCRdb lists only in-frame clones, some missing. The data contain around 250,000 clones, more than 65% of them singletons. The CDR3 extends over 16 amino acids. V lost 3 bases to trimming and J lost 0 bases, with 11 bases between them. The germline gives CDR1 KGHSH, CDR2 LQKENI. The chain employs TRBV18 and TRBJ1-4; perhaps TRBD1 as D (5 bases). This TCR derives from a man aged 50 to 59 who had recovered from COVID-19. Sequences were obtained from PBMCs or T cells enriched from blood (not recorded which). Here the CDR3 reads CASSPRQGPTNEKLFF. CDR3 coding DNA: TGTGCCAGCTCACCGCGTCAGGGCCCAACTAATGAAAAACTGTTTTTT. The whole variable domain, filled in from reference TRBV18 and TRBJ1-4, reads NAGVMQNPRHLVRRRGQEARLRCSPMKGHSHVYWYRQLPEEGLKFMVYLQKENIIDESGMPKERFSAEFPKEGPSILRIQQVVRGDSAAYFCASSPRQGPTNEKLFFGSGTQLSVL.